This passage covers 19 T cell receptor beta chains from one sample sequenced in a study of shared clonotypes between healthy human individuals. Method: immunoSEQ multiplex PCR; TCRdb's copy keeps in-frame clones and lacks some. The data show 650,000 to 700,000 clones, about 90% seen once. Sequenced sample: memory CD8+ T cells from PBMCs. As to subset: CD45RO+ cells pooled with CCR7-negative TemRA cells. Receptors were obtained from a man between 18 and 35 years old in good health. Some clones in this sample may be carry-over from other donors' samples.

The chain carries TRBV9 and TRBJ2-1; 9 nucleotides agree with TRBD2. Germline CDR1 reads SGDLS; CDR2 reads YYNGEE. The V gene end was trimmed by 2 bases and the J gene end by 0 bases; junction bases not matched to a gene: 6. CDR3 length: 17 amino acids. CDR3 coding DNA: TGTGCCAGCAGCGTTTCGACTAGCGGTAACTCCTACAATGAGCAGTTCTTC. It translates to CASSVSTSGNSYNEQFF.

V and J are TRBV4-3 and TRBJ2-7; TRBD2 is a possible D gene (7 bases). Germline loops: CDR1 LGHNA, CDR2 YSLEER. V lost 1 base and J 3 bases, leaving 13 bases between the germline ends. This CDR3 is built from 15 residues. CDR3 in DNA: TGCGCCAGCAGCCAAGGCGGGGGCGCGGGCTACGAGCAGTACTTC. Its protein product is CASSQGGGAGYEQYF.

The chain carries TRBV9 and TRBJ1-1; D uncertain. Per germline, CDR1 SGDLS and CDR2 YYNGEE. This CDR3 has 15 residues. Deletions cut 0 bases from V and 1 base from J, with 10 bases between. The CDR3, as DNA: TGTGCCAGCAGCGTAGCTGAAGGAGAGAACACTGAAGCTTTCTTT. Residues: CASSVAEGENTEAFF.

The chain links TRBV4-1 to TRBJ1-1; D remains ambiguous. This CDR3 region has 13 residues. Trimming cost V 1 base and J 3 bases, with 6 bases left between them. Germline loops: CDR1 MGHRA, CDR2 YSYEKL. The CDR3 reads CASSQVYYTEAFF. The CDR3 DNA reads TGCGCCAGCAGCCAAGTTTACTACACTGAAGCTTTCTTT.

The J gene is TRBJ1-2, the V gene TRBV29-1; D unresolved. The CDR3 runs 15 residues. Germline V CDR1 and CDR2: SQVTM, ANQGSEA. The germline V and J ends were trimmed by 0 bases and 6 bases, with 17 bases remaining between them. The CDR3 nucleotides read TGCAGCGTTGAAGATCGGAGCCCCCCGAAGGATGGCTACACCTTC. As protein: CSVEDRSPPKDGYTF.

Concerning this clone: Within the sample, other DNA sequences also encode this same CDR3. V gene TRBV13 combines with J gene TRBJ2-5, with a possible D match to TRBD2 (6 bases). The CDR3 covers 14 residues. Germline V lookup: CDR1 PRHDT, CDR2 FYEKMQ (reference sequence). V lost 2 bases and J lost 2, with 9 bases in between. This CDR3 reads CASSLRRDQETQYF. The CDR3 DNA sequence: TGTGCCAGCAGCTTAAGGAGGGATCAAGAGACCCAGTACTTC.

The chain carries TRBV7-9 and TRBJ2-7, with 11 bases fitting TRBD1. This CDR3 contains 15 residues. The junction had 5 bases not matched to a gene; V was cut back by 3 bases and J by 4 bases. Germline V gene lookup returns CDR1 SEHNR and CDR2 FQNEAQ (reference sequence). The CDR3 DNA reads as TGTGCCAGCAGCTTCGGACAGGGGGCTAGATACGAGCAGTACTTC. Translation gives CASSFGQGARYEQYF.

V and J are TRBV5-1 and TRBJ2-7; 8 bases line up with TRBD2. There are 15 residues in the CDR3. Per the germline V gene, CDR1 is SGHRS and CDR2 is YFSETQ. Unmatched junction bases numbered 6, after V lost 4 bases and J lost 0 bases. CDR3 coding DNA: TGCGCCAGCAGCCCACTAGCGGCAAGCTCCTACGAGCAGTACTTC. This codes for CASSPLAASSYEQYF.

This clone was recorded once. The V call is TRBV25-1, the J call TRBJ2-1; no reliable D call. The germline V gene has CDR1 MGHDK and CDR2 SYGVNS. The CDR3 is made up of 13 amino acids. V gave up 8 bases and J gave up 0 bases, with 8 bases separating them. In DNA form, the CDR3 reads TGTGCCAGCGCCGACGGCTCCTACAATGAGCAGTTCTTC. Translated, it gives CASADGSYNEQFF.

As DNA, the CDR3 is TGTGCCAGCAGTCAGCCCGGGACTAGCAACGAGCAGTACTTC. Translated, it gives CASSQPGTSNEQYF. The chain couples TRBV2 to TRBJ2-7; 9 bases agree with TRBD2. V dropped 5 bases and J dropped 5; count of bases not matched to a gene: 7. Germline-derived CDR1 and CDR2 are SNHLY and FYNNEI. The CDR3 extends over 14 amino acids.

The chain joins TRBV29-1 to TRBJ2-7; 10 bases map to TRBD2. Trimming at V came to 7 bases and at J to 1 base, leaving 22 bases not matched to a gene. The CDR3 extends over 19 amino acids. CDR1 is SQVTM and CDR2 is ANQGSEA in the germline V gene. CDR3 nucleotide sequence: TGCAGCGCGACAGGGGCCGGGGGCACTAGCGGGACTGGGTCCTACGAGCAGTACTTC. This sequence encodes CSATGAGGTSGTGSYEQYF.

The chain is built from TRBV30 and TRBJ2-7; unclear D gene. This CDR3 contains 11 residues. Germline V CDR1 and CDR2: GTSNPN, SVGIG (reference sequence). Trimming left V 5 bases short and J 4 bases short, with 9 bases between. As DNA, the CDR3 is TGTGCCTGGGGAGTGCCATACGAGCAGTACTTC. This sequence encodes CAWGVPYEQYF. Supplemented by reference TRBV30 and TRBJ2-7, the full variable domain reads SQTIHQWPATLVQPVGSPLSLECTVEGTSNPNLYWYRQAAGRGLQLLFYSVGIGQISSEVPQNLSASRPQDRQFILSSKKLLLSDSGFYLCAWGVPYEQYFGPGTRLTVT.

The genes are TRBV9 and TRBJ2-7, with 11 bases aligning to TRBD2. The germline gives CDR1 SGDLS, CDR2 YYNGEE. With V trimmed by 10 bases and J by 3 bases, 6 bases remained unmatched. The CDR3 covers 13 residues. DNA of the CDR3: TGTGCCTCAGGGGGGACTAGCGGCTACGAGCAGTACTTC. It is translated as CASGGTSGYEQYF.

The chain combines TRBV28 with TRBJ2-6, with D uncertain. This CDR3 spans 14 amino acids. Trimming removed 6 bases at V and 3 bases at J, with 9 bases between. Germline assignment: CDR1 MDHEN and CDR2 SYDVKM. CDR3: CASRSFLGANVLTF. For the CDR3, the DNA is TGTGCCAGCAGGTCCTTTCTTGGGGCCAACGTCCTGACTTTC.

This clone was picked up one time. J is TRBJ1-2 and V is TRBV27; D not certain. The CDR3 has 11 amino acids. The germline gives CDR1 MNHEY, CDR2 SMNVEV (reference sequence). V lost 4 bases and J 6 bases, leaving 6 bases between the germline ends. CDR3 residues: CASSSGNGYTF. The DNA for the CDR3 is TGTGCCAGCAGTTCCGGGAATGGCTACACCTTC.

The chain joins TRBV19 to TRBJ2-1, with D perhaps given as TRBD1 or TRBD2 (5 bases each). CDR1 and CDR2 from the germline V gene are LNHDA and SQIVND (reference sequence). The CDR3 has 17 residues. The V and J ends lost 6 bases and 7 bases respectively, with 25 bases between them. The CDR3 is CASSDPGPTWVGNEQFF. The CDR3 bases are TGTGCCAGTAGCGATCCGGGACCCACTTGGGTAGGAAATGAGCAGTTCTTC. Together with reference TRBV19 and TRBJ2-1, the CDR3 gives the full variable domain: DGGITQSPKYLFRKEGQNVTLSCEQNLNHDAMYWYRQDPGQGLRLIYYSQIVNDFQKGDIAEGYSVSREKKESFPLTVTSAQKNPTAFYLCASSDPGPTWVGNEQFFGPGTRLTVL.

The rearrangement joins TRBV29-1 to TRBJ1-2; maybe TRBD1 (6 bases). Germline V CDR1 and CDR2: SQVTM, ANQGSEA. Trimming stripped 7 bases from V and 6 bases from J, with 18 bases between. The CDR3 spans 13 residues. This chain's CDR3 is CSAPDGGRDGYTF. The DNA for the CDR3 is TGCAGCGCTCCTGATGGGGGGCGAGATGGCTACACCTTC.

This clone came up a few times. This chain connects TRBV9 to TRBJ2-7; D is uncertain. Trimming removed 0 bases from V and 3 bases from J, with 10 bases in between. CDR1 is SGDLS, CDR2 YYNGEE, per germline. CDR3 length equals 14 residues. The CDR3 region has the DNA TGTGCCAGCAGCGTAGGTAGAGCCAACTACGAGCAGTACTTC. It codes for CASSVGRANYEQYF.

The V and J genes are TRBV6-1 and TRBJ1-1; D unresolved. V was pared by 3 bases and J by 0 bases, with 11 bases between. Germline CDR1 MNHNS, CDR2 SASEGT. The CDR3 sequence is 15 residues long. The CDR3 sequence is CASSEHPTVNTEAFF. CDR3 in DNA: TGTGCCAGCAGTGAGCATCCAACCGTGAACACTGAAGCTTTCTTT.